What follows are 25 T cell receptor beta chains derived from one specimen sequenced in a study of T cells in Graves' hyperthyroidism and ophthalmopathy. TCR beta CDR3 regions were amplified from RNA transcripts. Initially, a first-round RT-PCR of the TCR CDR3 employed the HTBI primer set. TCRdb used MiXCR to reprocess the multiplex PCR reads, holding one entry per CDR3 protein. The sample holds approximately 640,000 distinct CDR3 sequences, 15% to 20% seen once. Material for sequencing was blood. All receptors derive from a man aged 50 to 60 with Graves' hyperthyroidism.

In its sample, this clonotype was seen a few times. This chain uses TRBV2 with TRBJ2-1; 7 nucleotides match TRBD2. Germline CDR1 is SNHLY and CDR2 is FYNNEI. V lost 8 bases and J lost 3; bases outside the gene matches: 4. The CDR3 is made up of 13 amino acids. Written as DNA, the CDR3 is TGTGCCAGCGGGGACTACCTCTACAATGAGCAGTTCTTC. Its protein product is CASGDYLYNEQFF.

This clonotype was detected ten times or more. The chain has TRBV10-3 and TRBJ2-1; D not certain. V lost 10 bases and J lost 7, with 11 bases in between. CDR1 ENHRY and CDR2 SYGVKD come from the germline V gene. This CDR3 comprises 11 residues. The CDR3 DNA is TGTGCCACCGGAAAGGAAAATGAGCAGTTCTTC. Its translation: CATGKENEQFF.

This clonotype was seen at least ten times. This rearrangement joins TRBV2 to TRBJ2-1; 8 bases align to TRBD2. Trimming cost V 6 bases and J 5 bases; bases outside gene matches: 9. Germline CDR1 reads SNHLY; CDR2 reads FYNNEI. This CDR3 is 15 amino acids long. The CDR3 nucleotides are TGTGCCAGCAGGGTAACTAGCGGCCAAAACAATGAGCAGTTCTTC. Its translation: CASRVTSGQNNEQFF.

The table lists this clonotype with many counts. The chain carries TRBV3-1 and TRBJ2-7; D tentatively fits TRBD1 or TRBD2 (5 bases each). The CDR3 extends over 16 amino acids. Trimming shortened V by 4 bases and J by 1 base, and 17 bases separated the two germline ends. The germline V gene encodes CDR1 LGHDT and CDR2 YNNKEL (reference sequence). This CDR3 is CASSRLTGTRSYEQYF. CDR3 nucleotides: TGTGCCAGCAGCCGTCTGACCGGGACGAGGTCCTACGAGCAGTACTTC.

The table lists this clonotype with a few counts. The genes are TRBV29-1 and TRBJ2-1, with 7 bases that match TRBD2. This CDR3 has 10 residues. V trimming: 6 bases; J trimming: 7 bases; junction bases outside the gene matches: 0. CDR1 and CDR2 (germline): SQVTM, ANQGSEA. This CDR3 reads CSVGRNEQFF. The CDR3 coding sequence is TGCAGCGTCGGGAGGAATGAGCAGTTCTTC.

This clonotype was detected only a few times. The CDR3 coding sequence is TGTGCCAGCAGCCCCCCCCTCCGCGGGGACTACGAGCAGTACTTC. Translation gives CASSPPLRGDYEQYF. J is TRBJ2-7 and V is TRBV7-9; tentative D call: TRBD2 (6 bases). V was trimmed by 5 bases and J by 3 bases, leaving 17 bases between them. Germline CDR1 reads SEHNR; CDR2 reads FQNEAQ (reference sequence). The CDR3 runs to 15 residues.

The chain links TRBV9 to TRBJ1-2, with D hard to call. The CDR3 loop spans 15 amino acids. Trimming shortened V by 4 bases and J by 0 bases, and 13 bases separated the two germline ends. Germline values: CDR1 SGDLS, CDR2 YYNGEE. The CDR3 DNA follows: TGTGCCAGCAGCATAAGCGGCGGATCTAACTATGGCTACACCTTC. Amino acids: CASSISGGSNYGYTF.

This clonotype was seen only a few times. The rearrangement links TRBV28 to TRBJ2-4; weak D call: TRBD1 (6 bases). Germline V gene sequence: CDR1 MDHEN, CDR2 SYDVKM. The CDR3 length is 14 residues. With 5 bases removed from V and 10 bases from J, the gap between germline ends came to 18 bases. This chain's CDR3 is CASSLQQNQGIQYF. The CDR3, as DNA: TGTGCCAGCAGTCTGCAGCAAAACCAGGGGATTCAGTACTTC.

This clonotype occurred many times. The CDR3 loop reads CSARPTGINEQFF. DNA for the CDR3: TGCAGTGCTAGACCGACAGGGATCAATGAGCAGTTCTTC. The J gene is TRBJ2-1, the V gene TRBV20-1; 7 bases map to TRBD1. J lost 6 bases, V lost 2 bases, and 4 bases had no gene match. The length of the CDR3 is 13 residues. Germline V gives CDR1 DFQATT, CDR2 SNEGSKA (reference sequence).

This clonotype has more than one count but fewer than ten. This chain joins TRBV27 and TRBJ2-3, with D tentatively TRBD1 or TRBD2 (6 bases each). V shed 6 bases and J shed 5 bases, with 21 bases lying between them. The germline CDR1 and CDR2 sequences are MNHEY and SMNVEV (reference sequence). This CDR3 comprises 16 residues. As DNA, the CDR3 is TGTGCCAGCAGGACACTAGCCGGGGGCACACTAGATACGCAGTATTTT. It specifies CASRTLAGGTLDTQYF.

This clonotype was seen repeatedly, ten times or more. V gene TRBV12-3 or TRBV12-4 combines with J gene TRBJ1-4; 9 bases match TRBD1. This CDR3 is 14 amino acids long. Unmatched junction bases numbered 6, after V lost 5 bases and J lost 8 bases. The CDR3 DNA reads TGTGCCAGCAGTCGTGGACAGGGGCAAGAAAAACTGTTTTTT. Translated, it gives CASSRGQGQEKLFF.

A few counts support this clonotype. The V gene is TRBV7-2, the J gene TRBJ2-7, with 8 nucleotides matching TRBD2. CDR1 SGHTA and CDR2 FQGNSA come from the germline V gene. The CDR3 extends over 15 amino acids. Germline trimming cut 5 bases from V and 5 bases from J; bases unmatched to any gene: 11. CDR3 bases: TGTGCCAGCAGCCACTCGGGAGGGGTAGTCGACGAGCAGTACTTC. It is translated as CASSHSGGVVDEQYF. Complete variable domain (other parts from reference TRBV7-2 and TRBJ2-7): GAGVSQSPSNKVTEKGKDVELRCDPISGHTALYWYRQSLGQGLEFLIYFQGNSAPDKSGLPSDRFSAERTGGSVSTLTIQRTQQEDSAVYLCASSHSGGVVDEQYFGPGTRLTVT.

This clonotype was counted ten times or more. The V call is TRBV5-8, the J call TRBJ1-1; D gene unclear. The CDR3 length is 13 residues. Germline assignment: CDR1 SGHTS and CDR2 YDEGEE. V dropped 0 bases and J dropped 4 bases, with 7 bases sitting between them. The CDR3 nucleotides read TGTGCCAGCAGCTTGGCCCCTGGCACTGAAGCTTTCTTT. It translates to CASSLAPGTEAFF.

This clonotype has ten or more counts. J is TRBJ1-2 and V is TRBV2, with 7 positions matching TRBD1. V lost 6 bases to trimming and J lost 8 bases; unmatched junction nucleotides: 9. The CDR3 extends over 13 amino acids. Germline CDR1 and CDR2: SNHLY and FYNNEI. The CDR3 coding sequence is TGTGCCAGCAGCGCAGGGGGACGCTACGGCTACACCTTC. The encoded protein is CASSAGGRYGYTF.

The chain uses TRBV7-2 and TRBJ1-5, with no clear D. Germline CDR1 SGHTA, CDR2 FQGNSA. The V end lost 0 bases, the J end lost 5 bases, and 11 bases lay between the germline ends. The CDR3 is 15 residues long. The CDR3 coding sequence is TGTGCCAGCAGCTTAGCCGGGCAGAACTATCAGCCCCAGCATTTT. Translation gives CASSLAGQNYQPQHF.

This chain uses TRBV20-1 with TRBJ2-2, with unresolved D. Germline V gives CDR1 DFQATT, CDR2 SNEGSKA (reference sequence). Trimming took 2 bases from V and 0 from J, leaving 10 bases between them. The CDR3 is 15 residues long. The CDR3: CSARRGGSNTGELFF. In DNA form, the CDR3 reads TGCAGTGCTAGACGCGGCGGCTCGAACACCGGGGAGCTGTTTTTT.

The chain is built from TRBV5-5 and TRBJ2-1; 7 bases map to TRBD1. V lost 0 bases to trimming and J lost 3 bases; unmatched junction nucleotides: 3. Germline V gene data show CDR1 as SGHKS and CDR2 as YYEKEE (reference sequence). The CDR3 is 15 residues long. This chain's CDR3 is CASSLAQGLYNEQFF. The CDR3 DNA follows: TGTGCCAGCAGCTTGGCACAGGGGCTCTACAATGAGCAGTTCTTC.

This clonotype showed up many times. The V call is TRBV29-1, the J call TRBJ2-1, with 7 positions matching TRBD2. Germline loops: CDR1 SQVTM, CDR2 ANQGSEA. After removal of 7 bases from V and 4 bases from J, the junction contained 13 bases not matched to a gene. This CDR3 comprises 15 residues. The CDR3 loop reads CSADGGRALYNEQFF. The CDR3 nucleotides read TGCAGCGCCGACGGGGGGAGGGCCCTGTACAATGAGCAGTTCTTC.

This clonotype came up a few times. The chain has TRBV20-1 and TRBJ2-5; D gene uncertain. This CDR3 contains 13 residues. The germline CDR1 and CDR2 sequences are DFQATT and SNEGSKA (reference sequence). V was clipped by 4 bases and J by 0 bases, with 9 bases between them. The chain's CDR3 is CSATIENQETQYF. In nucleotides, the CDR3 is TGCAGTGCTACCATAGAGAACCAAGAGACCCAGTACTTC.

V usage is TRBV2 and J usage is TRBJ2-7; 9 bases line up with TRBD2. Germline assignment: CDR1 SNHLY and CDR2 FYNNEI. Germline trimming cut 4 bases from V and 6 bases from J; bases unmatched to any gene: 7. This CDR3 contains 14 residues. This CDR3 is CASSGGLAPLEQYF. CDR3 bases: TGTGCCAGCAGTGGGGGACTAGCCCCCCTCGAGCAGTACTTC.

The table lists this clonotype with many counts. This rearrangement joins TRBV10-3 to TRBJ1-5; the match to TRBD1 covers 7 bases. Germline CDR1 reads ENHRY; CDR2 reads SYGVKD. This CDR3 region has 15 residues. V shed 5 bases, J shed 2 bases, and the junction held 6 bases outside the gene matches. For the CDR3, the DNA is TGTGCCATCAGTCCAACAGGGGCGGGCAATCAGCCCCAGCATTTT. Translated, it gives CAISPTGAGNQPQHF.

The rearrangement links TRBV13 to TRBJ1-2, with D perhaps matching TRBD1 (6 bases). The V end was cut by 4 bases, the J end by 4 bases, with 13 bases between. This CDR3 has 14 residues. Germline loops: CDR1 PRHDT, CDR2 FYEKMQ (reference sequence). The DNA of the CDR3 is TGTGCCAGCAGCTCTGACGGGGGCCCCTATGGCTACACCTTC. Its protein is CASSSDGGPYGYTF. The variable domain in full, completed from reference TRBV13 and TRBJ1-2, reads AAGVIQSPRHLIKEKRETATLKCYPIPRHDTVYWYQQGPGQDPQFLISFYEKMQSDKGSIPDRFSAQQFSDYHSELNMSSLELGDSALYFCASSSDGGPYGYTFGSGTRLTVV.

This chain joins TRBV19 and TRBJ1-4; D unclear. Germline loops: CDR1 LNHDA, CDR2 SQIVND (reference sequence). V lost 5 bases, J lost 0 bases, and 10 bases lay in between. The CDR3 contains 15 residues. This CDR3 is CASSVQFATNEKLFF. The CDR3 DNA sequence: TGTGCCAGTAGTGTACAGTTCGCAACTAATGAAAAACTGTTTTTT.

At least ten counts were recorded for this clonotype. The rearrangement links TRBV2 to TRBJ1-1; tentatively, D is TRBD1 (5 bases). Trimming removed 6 bases from V and 1 base from J, with 18 bases in between. Looked up from germline, CDR1 is SNHLY and CDR2 is FYNNEI. The CDR3 is made up of 16 amino acids. CDR3 DNA sequence: TGTGCCAGCAGGGGCTGGGGCGGGACCCCGAACACTGAAGCTTTCTTT. Amino acid sequence: CASRGWGGTPNTEAFF.

This clonotype occurred many times. This chain uses TRBV11-2 with TRBJ1-1, with 8 nucleotides matching TRBD1. V shed 5 bases and J 6 bases; nucleotides not matched to a gene: 11. Germline V gives CDR1 SGHAT, CDR2 FQNNGV. The CDR3 covers 15 residues. The DNA of the CDR3 is TGTGCCAGCAGCCCAACCCGGACAGGGCGGTCTGAAGCTTTCTTT. This gives the protein CASSPTRTGRSEAFF. The full variable domain, its missing parts supplied by reference TRBV11-2 and TRBJ1-1, is EAGVAQSPRYKIIEKRQSVAFWCNPISGHATLYWYQQILGQGPKLLIQFQNNGVVDDSQLPKDRFSAERLKGVDSTLKIQPAKLEDSAVYLCASSPTRTGRSEAFFGQGTRLTVV.